Listed below are T cell receptor beta chains from one sample, sequenced in a study of blood T cells in healthy people across ages. TCRdb passed the 5' RACE reads through MiXCR, listing each CDR3 protein once. The table shows some 550,000 distinct CDR3 sequences, with around half occurring only once. The specimen was blood. These receptor sequences come from a man older than 75 in good health. CDR3s include the opening cysteine and the closing phenylalanine or tryptophan. Each record gives: J gene, clone size, D gene, V gene, CDR3 protein, CDR3 DNA. The D gene is left open where the match is weak. Clone size is not always given. Where it is, it says once, few, many or a class for expanded clones.

J: TRBJ2-5; size: -; D: TRBD2; V: TRBV7-2; CDR3: CASSLVSGGQETQYF; DNA: TGTGCCAGCAGCTTAGTGTCGGGGGGGCAAGAGACCCAGTACTTC
J: TRBJ2-5; size: few; D: TRBD2; V: TRBV6-2/TRBV6-3; CDR3: CASSYSGGRGQTQYF; DNA: TGTGCCAGCAGTTACTCGGGCGGGAGAGGTCAGACCCAGTACTTC
J: TRBJ2-1; size: few; D: TRBD1; V: TRBV20-1; CDR3: CSAGDRGANEQFF; DNA: TGCAGTGCCGGGGACAGGGGGGCCAATGAGCAGTTCTTC
J: TRBJ2-7; size: few; D: -; V: TRBV9; CDR3: CASSVAGFPYEQYF; DNA: TGTGCCAGCAGCGTAGCAGGGTTTCCCTACGAGCAGTACTTC
J: TRBJ1-6; size: few; D: -; V: TRBV10-3; CDR3: CAISEQDNSPLHF; DNA: TGTGCCATCAGTGAACAGGATAATTCACCCCTCCACTTT
J: TRBJ2-5; size: many; D: TRBD1; V: TRBV7-2; CDR3: CASSSGQEPYF; DNA: TGTGCCAGCAGCTCAGGACAGGAACCGTACTTC
J: TRBJ2-7; size: once; D: -; V: TRBV7-2; CDR3: CASSHLSGPAEAYEQYF; DNA: TGTGCCAGCAGCCACCTGTCTGGGCCAGCTGAAGCCTACGAGCAGTACTTC
J: TRBJ2-2; size: -; D: TRBD2; V: TRBV15; CDR3: CATSRGGNSGGLNTGELFF; DNA: TGTGCCACCAGCAGAGGAGGGAATAGCGGGGGGTTAAACACCGGGGAGCTGTTTTTT
J: TRBJ2-6; size: few; D: -; V: TRBV29-1; CDR3: CSVGGRGTTGANVLTF; DNA: TGCAGCGTTGGTGGAAGGGGAACCACTGGGGCCAACGTCCTGACTTTC
J: TRBJ2-5; size: -; D: -; V: TRBV7-9; CDR3: CASSLALDRNKETQYF; DNA: TGTGCCAGCAGCTTAGCGCTCGACAGAAACAAAGAGACCCAGTACTTC
J: TRBJ2-5; size: few; D: TRBD1; V: TRBV7-2; CDR3: CASSIRGQPEETQYF; DNA: TGTGCCAGCAGCATACGGGGACAGCCTGAAGAGACCCAGTACTTC
J: TRBJ2-5; size: few; D: TRBD1; V: TRBV7-3; CDR3: CASSLTGTDQETQYF; DNA: TGTGCCAGCAGCTTAACCGGGACAGATCAAGAGACCCAGTACTTC
J: TRBJ1-6; size: -; D: TRBD1; V: TRBV5-1; CDR3: CASSLEAGGNSPLHF; DNA: TGCGCCAGCAGCTTGGAGGCAGGGGGGAATTCACCCCTCCACTTT
J: TRBJ2-7; size: few; D: -; V: TRBV5-5; CDR3: CASSWDGFSYEQYF; DNA: TGTGCCAGCAGCTGGGACGGGTTTTCCTACGAGCAGTACTTC
J: TRBJ1-2; size: many; D: TRBD1; V: TRBV7-2; CDR3: CASSTGQGASYGYTF; DNA: TGTGCCAGCAGTACCGGACAGGGCGCCAGCTATGGCTACACCTTC
J: TRBJ1-2; size: -; D: TRBD1; V: TRBV2; CDR3: CAGSRDRGRFYGYTF; DNA: TGTGCCGGGTCCCGGGACAGGGGCAGGTTTTATGGCTACACCTTC
J: TRBJ2-7; size: -; D: TRBD2; V: TRBV29-1; CDR3: CSVEGGVGDEQYF; DNA: TGCAGCGTTGAGGGAGGGGTTGGCGACGAGCAGTACTTC
J: TRBJ1-2; size: -; D: -; V: TRBV6-6; CDR3: CASSPRGVRYGYTF; DNA: TGTGCCAGCAGTCCACGGGGGGTCCGGTATGGCTACACCTTC
J: TRBJ2-7; size: few; D: -; V: TRBV11-2; CDR3: CASSLVRRSNEQYF; DNA: TGTGCCAGCAGCTTAGTTCGGAGATCCAACGAGCAGTACTTC
J: TRBJ2-2; size: few; D: TRBD1; V: TRBV27; CDR3: CASSHTGTGLGELFF; DNA: TGTGCCAGCAGTCACACCGGGACAGGGTTGGGGGAGCTGTTTTTT
J: TRBJ1-2; size: -; D: -; V: TRBV2; CDR3: CASSGDTTSYGYTF; DNA: TGTGCCAGCAGTGGGGACACTACTTCTTATGGCTACACCTTC
J: TRBJ2-1; size: few; D: TRBD1; V: TRBV4-1; CDR3: CASSQGDRVNEQFF; DNA: TGCGCCAGCAGCCAAGGGGACAGGGTTAATGAGCAGTTCTTC
J: TRBJ2-7; size: few; D: TRBD1; V: TRBV7-2; CDR3: CASSFGTGGGEQYF; DNA: TGTGCCAGCAGCTTCGGGACAGGGGGGGGCGAGCAGTACTTC
J: TRBJ1-6; size: once; D: -; V: TRBV10-3; CDR3: CAISESKGRNNSPLHF; DNA: TGTGCCATCAGTGAGTCGAAGGGGCGAAATAATTCACCCCTCCACTTT
J: TRBJ2-7; size: once; D: -; V: TRBV15; CDR3: CATSRDQVGAHRYEQYF; DNA: TGTGCCACCAGCAGAGATCAGGTGGGGGCGCATAGATACGAGCAGTACTTC
J: TRBJ1-6; size: few; D: -; V: TRBV7-9; CDR3: CASSLRLESPLHF; DNA: TGTGCCAGCAGCTTGAGATTGGAGTCACCCCTCCACTTT
J: TRBJ2-1; size: -; D: -; V: TRBV29-1; CDR3: CSVVVQGNEQFF; DNA: TGCAGCGTTGTGGTCCAGGGTAATGAGCAGTTCTTC
J: TRBJ2-7; size: -; D: TRBD1; V: TRBV5-1; CDR3: CASSSGGQALSYEQYF; DNA: TGCGCCAGCAGCTCCGGCGGACAGGCTCTCTCCTACGAGCAGTACTTC
J: TRBJ2-7; size: -; D: -; V: TRBV27; CDR3: CASSPIDSYEQYF; DNA: TGTGCCAGCAGTCCAATTGACAGCTACGAGCAGTACTTC
J: TRBJ1-2; size: -; D: TRBD1; V: TRBV7-9; CDR3: CASSVGGQTYGYTF; DNA: TGTGCCAGCAGCGTAGGGGGCCAGACCTATGGCTACACCTTC
J: TRBJ1-2; size: -; D: TRBD1; V: TRBV7-9; CDR3: CASSDREVHGYTF; DNA: TGTGCCAGCAGCGACAGGGAAGTTCATGGCTACACCTTC
J: TRBJ2-4; size: -; D: -; V: TRBV27; CDR3: CASSLRGARAKNIQYF; DNA: TGTGCCAGCAGTTTAAGGGGGGCGCGGGCCAAAAACATTCAGTACTTC
J: TRBJ2-5; size: -; D: TRBD2; V: TRBV27; CDR3: CASSDSGAETQYF; DNA: TGTGCCAGCTCCGATAGCGGGGCAGAGACCCAGTACTTC
J: TRBJ1-5; size: -; D: -; V: TRBV12-3/TRBV12-4; CDR3: CASGSPRGSGQPQHF; DNA: TGTGCCAGCGGATCCCCGCGGGGGTCGGGGCAGCCCCAGCATTTT
J: TRBJ2-1; size: few; D: -; V: TRBV5-5; CDR3: CASSRWESDEQFF; DNA: TGTGCCAGCAGCCGCTGGGAGTCCGATGAGCAGTTCTTC
J: TRBJ1-1; size: few; D: -; V: TRBV6-6; CDR3: CASSYSQGEAFF; DNA: TGTGCCAGCAGTTATAGCCAGGGTGAAGCTTTCTTT
J: TRBJ2-5; size: -; D: -; V: TRBV6-2/TRBV6-3; CDR3: CASSYLAGETQYF; DNA: TGTGCCAGCAGTTATCTAGCAGGGGAGACCCAGTACTTC
J: TRBJ2-2; size: few; D: -; V: TRBV29-1; CDR3: CSVKGLNTGELFF; DNA: TGCAGCGTCAAGGGATTGAACACCGGGGAGCTGTTTTTT
J: TRBJ2-7; size: few; D: -; V: TRBV7-9; CDR3: CASSLEGIPLYEQYF; DNA: TGTGCCAGCAGCTTAGAGGGCATCCCCCTCTACGAGCAGTACTTC
J: TRBJ2-4; size: -; D: -; V: TRBV7-9; CDR3: CASSRHGTEKNIQYF; DNA: TGTGCCAGCAGTAGACACGGGACGGAGAAAAACATTCAGTACTTC
J: TRBJ1-4; size: -; D: -; V: TRBV29-1; CDR3: CSAPGPKGGTNEKLFF; DNA: TGCAGCGCTCCCGGCCCGAAAGGGGGGACTAATGAAAAACTGTTTTTT
J: TRBJ2-7; size: -; D: -; V: TRBV9; CDR3: CASSTIGDGGYEQYF; DNA: TGTGCCAGCAGCACCATCGGAGACGGAGGCTACGAGCAGTACTTC
J: TRBJ1-1; size: -; D: -; V: TRBV25-1; CDR3: CASTPFVGSTEAFF; DNA: TGTGCCAGCACCCCATTTGTGGGCAGCACTGAAGCTTTCTTT
J: TRBJ2-7; size: -; D: TRBD1; V: TRBV20-1; CDR3: CSARPTGGTTYEQYF; DNA: TGCAGTGCTAGGCCCACAGGGGGCACAACCTACGAGCAGTACTTC
J: TRBJ2-3; size: -; D: -; V: TRBV9; CDR3: CASSVGGSTDTQYF; DNA: TGTGCCAGCAGCGTAGGTGGTAGCACAGATACGCAGTATTTT
J: TRBJ2-7; size: -; D: TRBD2; V: TRBV29-1; CDR3: CSVADAAGVREQYF; DNA: TGCAGCGTCGCCGACGCGGCGGGAGTCCGCGAGCAGTACTTC
J: TRBJ2-7; size: -; D: TRBD2; V: TRBV6-2/TRBV6-3; CDR3: CASGRGASYEQYF; DNA: TGTGCCAGCGGGCGGGGGGCATCCTACGAGCAGTACTTC
J: TRBJ2-7; size: -; D: -; V: TRBV2; CDR3: CASSETQYVQYF; DNA: TGTGCCAGCAGTGAAACCCAGTACGTGCAGTACTTC
J: TRBJ2-1; size: -; D: -; V: TRBV7-2; CDR3: CASSPLANSNEQFF; DNA: TGTGCCAGCAGCCCTCTAGCGAATTCCAATGAGCAGTTCTTC
J: TRBJ1-6; size: -; D: TRBD1; V: TRBV5-1; CDR3: CASSLNLDRGPSPLHF; DNA: TGCGCCAGCAGCTTAAACTTGGACAGGGGTCCTTCACCCCTCCACTTT
J: TRBJ2-7; size: -; D: -; V: TRBV29-1; CDR3: CSVGGTPYEQYF; DNA: TGCAGCGTTGGGGGGACACCCTACGAGCAGTACTTC
J: TRBJ2-5; size: many; D: TRBD1; V: TRBV6-5; CDR3: CASSPGQGVVETQYF; DNA: TGTGCCAGCAGCCCCGGACAGGGGGTCGTTGAGACCCAGTACTTC
J: TRBJ1-1; size: -; D: -; V: TRBV11-2; CDR3: CASSFQGRLNTEAFF; DNA: TGTGCCAGCAGCTTCCAGGGCCGATTGAACACTGAAGCTTTCTTT
J: TRBJ2-5; size: -; D: TRBD1; V: TRBV20-1; CDR3: CSARPGTGGLETQYF; DNA: TGCAGTGCTAGACCCGGGACAGGGGGCTTGGAGACCCAGTACTTC
J: TRBJ2-1; size: -; D: TRBD2; V: TRBV9; CDR3: CASSGTGTRGPNEQFF; DNA: TGTGCCAGCAGCGGAACCGGGACTAGAGGGCCCAATGAGCAGTTCTTC
J: TRBJ2-4; size: -; D: -; V: TRBV7-9; CDR3: CASSLVSAFQYF; DNA: TGTGCCAGCAGCTTAGTTTCGGCATTTCAGTACTTC
J: TRBJ1-2; size: -; D: TRBD1; V: TRBV4-3; CDR3: CASSLGTGGPYGYTF; DNA: TGCGCCAGCAGCCTAGGGACAGGGGGCCCCTATGGCTACACCTTC
J: TRBJ1-1; size: few; D: TRBD1; V: TRBV7-2; CDR3: CASSTQGAGYTEAFF; DNA: TGTGCCAGCAGCACGCAGGGGGCTGGTTACACTGAAGCTTTCTTT